This record covers a single TCR beta chain. This entry comes from a study of response to subunit inactivated influenza vaccine. V lost 0 bases to trimming and J lost 8 bases, with 20 bases between them. Germline V gene lookup returns CDR1 DFQATT and CDR2 SNEGSKA (reference sequence). The CDR3 runs to 16 residues. MiXCR, applied by TCRdb to the RT-PCR reads, yields one record per CDR3 protein. Among approximately 700,000 distinct CDR3 sequences listed, approximately 15% were seen once. The sequence derives from a man in his fifties who received an inactivated influenza vaccine. J is TRBJ2-1 and V is TRBV20-1, with a possible D match to TRBD2 (6 bases). Sequencing used PBMCs from blood, obtained 14 to 15 days before vaccination. CDR3 DNA: TGCAGTGCTAGAGATATGACTAGATTGGGTTGGTATGAGCAGTTCTTC. Amino acid sequence: CSARDMTRLGWYEQFF.